This T cell receptor (beta chain) was profiled in a study of T cells in narcolepsy. Study-level results: Healthy controls reportedly lacked the autoreactive clonotypes serially found in patients' blood.

This clone was seen a handful of times. Antigen unknown. Only in-frame clones appear in the TCRdb table, and some are missing; sequencing was by immunoSEQ multiplex PCR. The table has 28,000 or so clones, around four fifths seen once. The sequence was collected from a human donor with narcolepsy. What was sequenced was CD45RA- memory CD4+ T cells from PBMCs.

The CDR3: CASRSSMNTEAFF. CDR3 in DNA: TGTGCCAGCAGGTCTAGCATGAACACTGAAGCTTTCTTT. This chain uses TRBV6-6 with TRBJ1-1; D gene unclear. The CDR3 contains 13 residues. From germline, CDR1 is MNHNY and CDR2 SVGAGI (reference sequence). The V end was cut by 6 bases, the J end by 0 bases, with 8 bases between.